A single TCR beta chain is shown here with its context. Its antigen is currently unknown. One entry per CDR3 protein, called by TCRdb with MiXCR from the 5' RACE reads. The sample consists of roughly 720,000 distinct CDR3 sequences, about 20% of them appearing once. The sample comes from a study of identical twins. Findings and limits, study-wide: Beta clonotypes that were abundant in cord blood contained fewer insertions, a pattern absent from memory repertoires. The presence of invariant MAIT and iNKT cells could partly confound analyses of zero-insertion sequences.

Among all donors, each was a healthy Caucasian. CDR1 and CDR2 from the germline V gene are LGHNA and YNFKEQ. The CDR3 has 17 residues. V trimming: 1 base; J trimming: 1 base; junction bases outside the gene matches: 6. These data were also filed under a second study, of T cells expressing NK-cell markers. That work states: In a few donors, these clonotypes also led the CD3+CD56-NKG2C+ fraction.

The chain carries TRBV4-2 and TRBJ2-2; 7 bases are shared with TRBD2. Input material: PBMCs. The sequence came from a woman between 18 and 29 years old in good health. CDR3 nucleotide sequence: TGTGCCAGCAGCCAAGGGACTAGTGGTGTGAACACCGGGGAGCTGTTTTTT. Residues: CASSQGTSGVNTGELFF.